One and the same sample provided the 13 T cell receptor beta chains below, sequenced in a study of T-cell memory formation after mild COVID-19 (dated by TCRdb to the early 2020s). The library was generated by 5' RACE. Sequencing took place on an Illumina NovaSeq 6000. TCRdb reran the public reads through fastp at Q25 and MiXCR, keeping productive beta chains. Under each unique CDR3 protein, matching rows form one entry showing the most common genes and DNA. The sample table contains roughly 130,000 distinct CDR3 sequences; only one count was recorded for approximately 17% of them. The biggest ten clones account for about 5% of the sample. Material: PBMCs or a T cell subset sorted from them (not recorded which). All receptors derive from a man aged 18 to 30 who had mild COVID-19 (a few samples of this study predate the infection). The sample titles of this study are shuffled in the database, so cell type and time point are left out; the donor was told from shared clones.

This clonotype was found many times. The J gene is TRBJ2-5, the V gene TRBV3-1; TRBD2 matches at 9 bases. The CDR3 sequence is 14 residues long. Germline loops: CDR1 LGHDT, CDR2 YNNKEL (reference sequence). CDR3 amino acids: CASTGLAGRETQYF. The CDR3 nucleotides read TGTGCTTCGACCGGCCTAGCGGGGAGGGAGACCCAGTACTTC.

This clonotype showed up just a few times. This chain links TRBV9 with TRBJ2-7, with 7 bases fitting TRBD1. Germline assignment: CDR1 SGDLS and CDR2 YYNGEE. CDR3 length: 14 residues. V was pared by 3 bases and J by 1 base, with 4 bases of the junction left unmatched. In DNA form, the CDR3 reads TGTGCCAGCAGCGCCCAGGGGGTGTCCTACGAGCAGTACTTC. Translating gives CASSAQGVSYEQYF.

This clonotype was recorded at least ten times. This rearrangement joins TRBV5-1 to TRBJ2-5, with 16 bases lining up with TRBD2. The CDR3 runs to 17 residues. CDR1 SGHRS and CDR2 YFSETQ come from the germline V gene. Germline trimming cut 4 bases from V and 5 bases from J; bases unmatched to any gene: 8. Written as DNA, the CDR3 is TGCGCCAGCAGCACCGGGACTAGCGGGGGGGCCTGGGAGACCCAGTACTTC. As protein: CASSTGTSGGAWETQYF.

This clonotype turned up a few times. The chain employs TRBV18 and TRBJ2-7; TRBD1 aligns across 8 bases. With V trimmed by 3 bases and J by 0 bases, 4 bases remained unmatched. The germline V gene has CDR1 KGHSH and CDR2 LQKENI. The CDR3 totals 15 residues. CDR3 in amino acids: CASSPQGQASYEQYF. The CDR3 nucleotides read TGTGCCAGCTCACCTCAGGGACAGGCCTCCTACGAGCAGTACTTC.

The V call is TRBV2, the J call TRBJ2-2, with D uncertain. Germline V gene data show CDR1 as SNHLY and CDR2 as FYNNEI. Trimming removed 4 bases from V and 7 bases from J, with 4 bases in between. This CDR3 comprises 11 residues. Written as DNA, the CDR3 is TGTGCCAGCAGTGCCTTCGGGGAGCTGTTTTTT. It codes for CASSAFGELFF.

This clonotype was seen a few times. V is TRBV19 and J is TRBJ2-7; perhaps TRBD1 as D (5 bases). This CDR3 spans 13 amino acids. V was cut by 3 bases and J by 5 bases, with 11 bases left in between. From germline, CDR1 is LNHDA and CDR2 SQIVND (reference sequence). DNA for the CDR3: TGTGCCAGTAGTATCCAGGGAACCCACGAGCAGTACGTC. It is translated as CASSIQGTHEQYV.

This chain joins TRBV10-2 and TRBJ2-3; 11 nucleotides line up with TRBD2. CDR1 is WSHSY, CDR2 SAAADI, per germline. The CDR3 is made up of 18 amino acids. The V segment lost 3 bases and the J segment 2 bases; nucleotides outside the gene matches: 10. The CDR3 DNA sequence: TGCGCCAGCAGTGACGGACGACTAGCGGGGCGCATCACAGATACGCAGTATTTT. Its protein is CASSDGRLAGRITDTQYF.

The J gene is TRBJ1-2, the V gene TRBV19; 9 bases align to TRBD1. The CDR3 runs 15 residues. CDR1 LNHDA and CDR2 SQIVND come from the germline V gene (reference sequence). V gave up 2 bases and J gave up 4 bases; unmatched junction bases: 5. CDR3 region: CASSIQSTGGYGYTF. CDR3 DNA: TGTGCCAGTAGTATACAGTCGACAGGGGGCTATGGCTACACCTTC.

The table lists this clonotype with many counts. This chain connects TRBV20-1 to TRBJ1-5, with unresolved D. V dropped 2 bases and J dropped 6 bases, with 20 bases sitting between them. From germline, CDR1 is DFQATT and CDR2 SNEGSKA (reference sequence). The CDR3 runs 16 residues. This CDR3 is CSARSAVSVGGQPQHF. Here the CDR3 DNA reads TGCAGTGCTAGATCGGCGGTTTCCGTGGGCGGTCAGCCCCAGCATTTT.

This clonotype appeared many times. The chain is built from TRBV30 and TRBJ2-4, with D perhaps TRBD2 (7 bases). CDR3 length equals 14 residues. The V end was cut by 5 bases, the J end by 8 bases, with 19 bases between. Germline values: CDR1 GTSNPN, CDR2 SVGIG (reference sequence). DNA for the CDR3: TGTGCCTGGTGGGCAGGGAGGGGGTTACACATTCAGTACTTC. It encodes CAWWAGRGLHIQYF.

The chain has TRBV18 and TRBJ1-1; TRBD1 might be the D (6 bases). With 4 bases removed from V and 6 bases from J, the gap between germline ends came to 9 bases. The germline CDR1 and CDR2 sequences are KGHSH and LQKENI. The CDR3 has 12 amino acids. CDR3 region: CASSLRGAEAFF. The CDR3, as DNA: TGTGCCAGCTCACTAAGGGGGGCTGAAGCTTTCTTT.

There are a few counts of this clonotype. This chain connects TRBV13 to TRBJ1-1; tentatively, D is TRBD1 (5 bases). V was clipped by 3 bases and J by 11 bases, with 7 bases between them. Germline V gene data show CDR1 as PRHDT and CDR2 as FYEKMQ (reference sequence). CDR3 length: 10 amino acids. CDR3 nucleotide sequence: TGTGCCAGCAGCTTGGGGGATGCTTTCTTT. Translation gives CASSLGDAFF. The full variable domain, completed using reference TRBV13 and TRBJ1-1, is AAGVIQSPRHLIKEKRETATLKCYPIPRHDTVYWYQQGPGQDPQFLISFYEKMQSDKGSIPDRFSAQQFSDYHSELNMSSLELGDSALYFCASSLGDAFFGQGTRLTVV.

This clonotype showed up just a few times. The V and J genes are TRBV9 and TRBJ2-4; D is unresolved. The CDR3 is made up of 17 amino acids. Germline V lookup: CDR1 SGDLS, CDR2 YYNGEE. V was clipped by 2 bases and J by 1 base, with 16 bases between them. CDR3 sequence reads: CASSVLPWVVAKNIQYF. The CDR3 DNA reads as TGTGCCAGCAGCGTCCTCCCATGGGTGGTGGCCAAAAACATTCAGTACTTC.